What follows are 10 T cell receptor beta chains derived from one specimen sequenced in a study of human T cells and chemical hapten exposure. Time point indicated: pre-sensitization, week 0. The sample's treatment: therapeutic diphenylcyclopropenone sensitization with weekly scalp DPC. One entry per CDR3 protein results from TCRdb running MiXCR on the RACE reads. The repertoire holds under 100,000 distinct CDR3 sequences, with 8.5% to 9% as singletons. The sequences come from whole blood, collected in connection with sensitization to the hapten diphenylcyclopropenone (DPC). The receptors come from a man aged 35 to 55 with alopecia areata. Some clones in this sample may be carry-over from other donors' samples.

This clonotype has ten or more counts. This CDR3 reads CASSLRRQGSDTQYF. The CDR3 bases are TGTGCCAGCAGCTTGCGGAGGCAGGGGTCAGATACGCAGTATTTT. The V call is TRBV7-9, the J call TRBJ2-3; D is perhaps TRBD1 (6 bases). Trimming took off 3 bases at V and 4 bases at J, with 14 bases between the two ends. CDR1 and CDR2 from the germline V gene are SEHNR and FQNEAQ (reference sequence). The CDR3 runs to 15 residues.

This clonotype was found many times. This chain joins TRBV7-8 and TRBJ2-1, with 8 nucleotides matching TRBD2. Germline V lookup: CDR1 SGHVS, CDR2 FQNEAQ. The CDR3 totals 15 residues. After removal of 8 bases from V and 0 bases from J, the junction contained 6 bases not matched to a gene. For the CDR3, the DNA is TGTGCCAGCTCCCGGAGCGGGAGCTCCTACAATGAGCAGTTCTTC. It yields the protein CASSRSGSSYNEQFF.

By proportion, this clonotype is medium-sized. The V gene is TRBV4-2, the J gene TRBJ2-4; D call uncertain. Germline V lookup: CDR1 LGHNA, CDR2 YNFKEQ. This CDR3 region has 15 residues. V lost 1 base, J lost 3 bases, and 10 bases lay in between. DNA of the CDR3: TGTGCCAGCAGCCAAGTTCGGCAGGTCAAAAACATTCAGTACTTC. This codes for CASSQVRQVKNIQYF.

This chain joins TRBV4-1 and TRBJ2-7; D might be TRBD1 (5 bases). Trimming took 1 base from V and 2 from J, leaving 9 bases between them. Germline V gene sequence: CDR1 MGHRA, CDR2 YSYEKL. The CDR3 contains 14 residues. The CDR3 spells CASSQAEGAYEQYV. The CDR3 coding sequence is TGCGCCAGCAGCCAAGCTGAAGGGGCCTACGAGCAGTACGTC.

The sample holds a few counts of this clonotype. The chain joins TRBV12-3 or TRBV12-4 to TRBJ1-2; 11 nucleotides match TRBD1. The CDR3 runs to 19 residues. V gave up 3 bases and J gave up 3 bases; unmatched junction bases: 15. CDR3 DNA: TGTGCCAGCAGTTTTGAGGAGGAAGGACAGGGGGCTTTTTACTATGGCTACACCTTC. Translating gives CASSFEEEGQGAFYYGYTF.

This sequence joins TRBV7-9 and TRBJ1-2; 7 bases map to TRBD1. The CDR3 extends over 15 amino acids. Trimming cost V 5 bases and J 4 bases; bases outside gene matches: 10. CDR1 and CDR2 from the germline V gene are SEHNR and FQNEAQ (reference sequence). Here the CDR3 reads CASSQNRTGVYGYTF. For the CDR3, the DNA is TGTGCCAGCAGCCAAAATCGGACAGGAGTCTATGGCTACACCTTC.

This clonotype was found many times. J is TRBJ2-1 and V is TRBV11-2, with D possibly TRBD1 on 6 matching bases. The CDR3 consists of 16 residues. From germline, CDR1 is SGHAT and CDR2 FQNNGV. V was cut by 5 bases and J by 7 bases, with 21 bases left in between. The CDR3: CASSLGVIGGGNEQFF. CDR3 DNA sequence: TGTGCCAGCAGCCTTGGAGTTATAGGGGGTGGGAATGAGCAGTTCTTC.

This clonotype was seen many times. This chain joins TRBV6-5 and TRBJ1-4; D is uncertain. This CDR3 is 14 amino acids long. Trimming removed 0 bases at V and 7 bases at J, with 9 bases between. Germline loops: CDR1 MNHEY, CDR2 SVGAGI. The CDR3 region is CASSYSKKSEKLFF. The CDR3 DNA follows: TGTGCCAGCAGTTACTCGAAGAAGAGTGAAAAACTGTTTTTT.

The V and J genes are TRBV24-1 and TRBJ2-1; a possible D gene is TRBD2 (7 bases). The CDR3 is made up of 16 amino acids. Trimming pared 3 bases from V and 6 bases from J, leaving 17 bases between. Germline CDR1 KGHDR, CDR2 SFDVKD. CDR3 DNA: TGTGCCACCAGTGATCCGGGACACCGCGGGGGCAATGAGCAGTTCTTC. Protein product: CATSDPGHRGGNEQFF.

This clonotype has a count of ten or more. The chain links TRBV19 to TRBJ1-5; D is unclear. Looked up from germline, CDR1 is LNHDA and CDR2 is SQIVND (reference sequence). The V gene lost 5 bases and the J gene lost 3 bases, with 8 bases spanning the gap. This CDR3 has 13 residues. CDR3: CASSAGDNQPQHF. CDR3 bases: TGTGCCAGTAGTGCCGGTGACAATCAGCCCCAGCATTTT.